The rows below give T cell receptor beta chains drawn from one sample of a study of T cell responses to AZD1222 COVID-19 vaccine. Data came from immunoSEQ multiplex PCR; TCRdb stores just in-frame clones and leaves some out. The sample lists nearly 80,000 clones, 80% occurring once. The sequenced sample was peripheral blood, obtained on day 0 of AZD1222 vaccination. The receptors were gathered from an adult in good health. CDR3s include the opening cysteine and the closing phenylalanine or tryptophan. The D gene is left open where the match is weak. A clone size is listed for some rows: how often the clone was seen (once, few, many), or a class if it is expanded.

>.|TRBJ2-7|.|TRBV2
TGTGCCAGCAGTGTCCGCTACGAGCAGTACTTC
CASSVRYEQYF
>few|TRBJ2-7|.|TRBV3-1/TRBV3-2
TGTGCCAGCAGCCAATTTTTCGAGCAGTACTTC
CASSQFFEQYF
>once|TRBJ1-1|.|TRBV7-9
TGTGCCAGCAGCCCGTCAGCTGAAGCTTTCTTT
CASSPSAEAFF
>once|TRBJ1-2|TRBD1|TRBV24-1
TGTGCCACCAGTGACATGAACCGGACAGGGCCCTATGGCTACACCTTC
CATSDMNRTGPYGYTF
>.|TRBJ1-2|.|TRBV5-4
TGTGCCAGCAGCTTGACCGGGGGCGCCAACTATGGCTACACCTTC
CASSLTGGANYGYTF
>.|TRBJ1-6|.|TRBV30
TGTGCCTGGAGCCCGCCTAAGAACCCCCTCCACTTT
CAWSPPKNPLHF
>.|TRBJ1-6|.|TRBV7-2
TGTGCCATTAAGATCAGGGTTGAATCACCCCTCCACTTT
CAIKIRVESPLHF
>.|TRBJ1-1|TRBD1|TRBV5-1
TGCGCCAGCAGCTCGACAGGGGCGAACACTGAAGCTTTCTTT
CASSSTGANTEAFF
>.|TRBJ1-5|.|TRBV6-5
TGTGCCAGCAGACCGGAGAGGAGGGGCAATCAGCCCCAGCATTTT
CASRPERRGNQPQHF
>.|TRBJ2-7|.|TRBV11-2
TGTGCCAGCAGCTTATCGTTTCTCGGACCCTACGAGCAGTACTTC
CASSLSFLGPYEQYF
>.|TRBJ1-4|.|TRBV20-1
TGCAGTGCTATGTACGGCCCTAGGGTGTTTTTT
CSAMYGPRVFF
>.|TRBJ2-1|.|TRBV5-1
TGCGCCAGCAGCTCTTACAATGAGCAGTTCTTC
CASSSYNEQFF
>once|TRBJ1-2|.|TRBV5-8
TGTGCCAGCAGCTTGGGGCAGGGGAAATATGGCTACACCTTC
CASSLGQGKYGYTF
>.|TRBJ2-5|.|TRBV15
TGTGCCACCAGAGGCGGGGTGGGGGCGGGCGAGACCCAGTACTTC
CATRGGVGAGETQYF
>.|TRBJ1-1|.|TRBV7-2
TGTGCCAGCAGGCAAGGCTTGAACACTGAAGCTTTCTTT
CASRQGLNTEAFF
>few|TRBJ1-1|.|TRBV30
TGTGCCTGGAGTAAACGGGGGGCCACTGAAGCTTTCTTT
CAWSKRGATEAFF
>.|TRBJ1-6|.|TRBV27
TGTGCCAGCAGTTTAGCAGGGTACGGTTCACCCCTCCACTTT
CASSLAGYGSPLHF